This TCR beta chain was profiled in a study of CD8 T cells in Susac syndrome. RNA, at roughly 0.5 to 1 ug, was reverse transcribed with random hexamers. TCR beta CDR3 was amplified by immunoSEQ covering 54 Vbeta and 13 Jbeta. TCRdb reanalysed the immunoSEQ multiplex PCR reads using MiXCR and keeps one entry per CDR3 protein. This table has roughly 300,000 distinct CDR3 sequences, approximately 84% appearing once. The CDR3 is 13 amino acids. Germline CDR1 and CDR2: SGHRS and YFSETQ. Trimming cost V 4 bases and J 2 bases, with 10 bases left between them. Sequencing of TCR beta was performed on blood CD8+ T cells and on blood CD4+ T cells. Relapsing-remitting disease, either stable or active, was present in the multiple sclerosis controls, who were treatment-naive patients. Negative isolation yielded CD8+ and CD4+ T cells; FACS enriched TEMRA cells.

The TCR was taken from a human donor with multiple sclerosis. Material for sequencing was CD8+ T cells from PBMCs. The J gene is TRBJ2-7, the V gene TRBV5-1, with a tentative D call TRBD2 (6 bases). In DNA form, the CDR3 reads TGCGCCAGCAGCGAGGACTATACCTACGAGCAGTACTTC. It translates to CASSEDYTYEQYF.